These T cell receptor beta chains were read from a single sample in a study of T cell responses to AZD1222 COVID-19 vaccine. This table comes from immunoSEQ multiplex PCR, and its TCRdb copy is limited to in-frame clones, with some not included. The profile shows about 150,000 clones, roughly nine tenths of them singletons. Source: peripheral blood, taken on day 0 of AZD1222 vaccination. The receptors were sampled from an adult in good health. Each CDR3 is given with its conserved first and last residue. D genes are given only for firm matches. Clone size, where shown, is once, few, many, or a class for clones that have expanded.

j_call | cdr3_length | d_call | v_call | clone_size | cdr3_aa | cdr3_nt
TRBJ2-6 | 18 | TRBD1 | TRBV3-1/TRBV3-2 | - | CASSLWGQGNSGANVLTF | TGTGCCAGCAGCCTCTGGGGACAGGGAAACTCTGGGGCCAACGTCCTGACTTTC
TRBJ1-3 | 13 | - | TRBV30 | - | CAWSGLSGNTIYF | TGTGCCTGGAGTGGACTCTCTGGAAACACCATATATTTT
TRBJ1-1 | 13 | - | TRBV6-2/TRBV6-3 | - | CASSWIQGTEAFF | TGTGCCAGCAGTTGGATACAGGGCACTGAAGCTTTCTTT
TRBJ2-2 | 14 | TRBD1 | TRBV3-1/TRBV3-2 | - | CASRHRGLTGELFF | TGTGCCAGCAGACACAGGGGGCTCACCGGGGAGCTGTTTTTT
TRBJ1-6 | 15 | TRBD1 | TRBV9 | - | CASSNPGTVDSPLHF | TGTGCCAGCAGCAATCCCGGGACAGTCGATTCACCCCTCCACTTT
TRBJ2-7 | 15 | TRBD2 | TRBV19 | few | CASSIEAGRGYEQYF | TGTGCCAGTAGTATAGAGGCCGGGCGGGGGTACGAGCAGTACTTC
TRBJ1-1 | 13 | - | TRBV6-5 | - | CASSWTAGTEAFF | TGTGCCAGCAGTTGGACAGCCGGGACTGAAGCTTTCTTT
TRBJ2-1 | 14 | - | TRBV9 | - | CASSVGTQYNEQFF | TGTGCCAGCAGCGTCGGGACGCAATACAATGAGCAGTTCTTC
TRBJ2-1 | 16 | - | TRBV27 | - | CASSELTAYAHHEQFF | TGTGCCAGCAGTGAACTAACCGCCTATGCTCACCATGAGCAGTTCTTC
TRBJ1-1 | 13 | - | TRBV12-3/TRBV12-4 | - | CASSKGVATEAFF | TGTGCCAGCAGCAAGGGGGTGGCCACTGAAGCTTTCTTT
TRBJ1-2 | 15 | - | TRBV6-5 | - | CASSYSSAGDYGYTF | TGTGCCAGCAGTTACTCTTCGGCAGGCGACTATGGCTACACCTTC
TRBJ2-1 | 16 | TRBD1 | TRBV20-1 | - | CSASSAGTGSYNEQFF | TGCAGTGCTAGTTCAGCCGGGACAGGGTCCTACAATGAGCAGTTCTTC
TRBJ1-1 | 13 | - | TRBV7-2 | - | CASSLSETAEAFF | TGTGCCAGCAGCTTATCCGAAACGGCCGAAGCTTTCTTT
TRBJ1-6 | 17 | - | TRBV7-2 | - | CASTPRGSSSYNSPLHF | TGTGCCAGCACTCCGCGGGGGTCGAGCTCCTATAATTCACCCCTCCACTTT
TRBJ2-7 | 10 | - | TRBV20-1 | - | CSARNREQYF | TGCAGTGCAAGGAATCGGGAGCAGTACTTC
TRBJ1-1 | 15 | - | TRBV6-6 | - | CASLPPRGQLSEAFF | TGTGCCAGCCTCCCCCCGCGGGGACAATTATCTGAAGCTTTCTTT
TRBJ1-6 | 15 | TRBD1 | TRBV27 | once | CASSNRDRVGSPLHF | TGTGCCAGCAGTAATCGGGACAGGGTAGGGTCACCCCTCCACTTT
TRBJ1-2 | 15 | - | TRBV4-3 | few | CASSQGTTANYGYTF | TGCGCCAGCAGCCAAGGTACGACAGCTAACTATGGCTACACCTTC
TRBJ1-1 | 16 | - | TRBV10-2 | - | CASSELAGDADTEAFF | TGCGCCAGCAGTGAATTGGCAGGGGATGCGGACACTGAAGCTTTCTTT
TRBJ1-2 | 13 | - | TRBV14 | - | CASSQATAYGYTF | TGTGCCAGCAGCCAGGCGACAGCTTATGGCTACACCTTC
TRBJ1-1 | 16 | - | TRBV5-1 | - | CASSSTTGNLNTEAFF | TGCGCCAGCAGCTCCACAACAGGGAACTTGAACACTGAAGCTTTCTTT
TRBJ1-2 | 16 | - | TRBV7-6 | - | CASSPEGVTKSYGYTF | TGTGCCAGCAGCCCAGAGGGGGTGACGAAATCCTATGGCTACACCTTC
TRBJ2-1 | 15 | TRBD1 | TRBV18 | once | CASSPGTGSYNEQFF | TGTGCCAGCTCACCAGGGACAGGCTCCTACAATGAGCAGTTCTTC
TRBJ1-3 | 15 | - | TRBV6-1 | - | CASSEVPGSGNTIYF | TGTGCCAGCAGTGAGGTTCCGGGCTCTGGAAACACCATATATTTT
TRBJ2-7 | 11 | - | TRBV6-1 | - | CASSEAGWQYF | TGTGCCAGCAGTGAAGCGGGATGGCAGTACTTC
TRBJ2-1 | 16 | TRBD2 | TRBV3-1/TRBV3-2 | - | CASSQGIAGGGNEQFF | TGTGCCAGCAGCCAAGGGATAGCGGGAGGTGGTAATGAGCAGTTCTTC
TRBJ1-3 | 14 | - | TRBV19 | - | CASSMAGAGNTIYF | TGTGCCAGTAGTATGGCAGGAGCTGGAAACACCATATATTTT
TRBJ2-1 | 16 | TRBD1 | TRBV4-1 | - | CASSRAETGVYNEQFF | TGCGCCAGCAGCCGAGCGGAGACAGGGGTCTACAATGAGCAGTTCTTC
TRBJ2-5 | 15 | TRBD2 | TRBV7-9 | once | CASSEFTGGEETQYF | TGTGCCAGCAGCGAGTTCACGGGAGGGGAAGAGACCCAGTACTTC
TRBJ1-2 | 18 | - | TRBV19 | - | CASSIVPRQFSPRYGYTF | TGTGCCAGTAGTATAGTCCCTCGACAGTTCAGTCCGCGTTATGGCTACACCTTC
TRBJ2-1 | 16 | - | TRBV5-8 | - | CASSRNGAGVVDEQFF | TGTGCCAGCAGCCGAAATGGGGCAGGGGTTGTGGATGAGCAGTTCTTC
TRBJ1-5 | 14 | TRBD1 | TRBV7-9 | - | CASSRDRGDQPQHF | TGTGCCAGCAGCCGGGACAGGGGGGATCAGCCCCAGCATTTT
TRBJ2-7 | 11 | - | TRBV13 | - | CASSLNHEQYF | TGTGCCAGCAGCTTAAACCACGAGCAGTACTTC
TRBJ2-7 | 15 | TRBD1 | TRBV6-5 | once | CASSKTRQGANEQYF | TGTGCCAGCAGTAAAACTAGACAGGGGGCTAACGAGCAGTACTTC
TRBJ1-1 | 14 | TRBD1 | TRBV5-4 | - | CASSLDRGNTEAFF | TGTGCCAGCAGCTTGGACAGGGGCAACACTGAAGCTTTCTTT
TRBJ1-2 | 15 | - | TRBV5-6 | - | CASSPDTGTNYGYTF | TGTGCCAGCAGCCCGGACACAGGGACTAACTATGGCTACACCTTC
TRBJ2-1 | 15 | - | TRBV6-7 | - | CASSPKDLRANEQFF | TGTGCCAGCAGCCCGAAGGATCTGCGGGCTAATGAGCAGTTCTTC
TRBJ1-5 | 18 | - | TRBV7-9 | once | CASNPTSTGDYSNQPQHF | TGTGCCAGCAACCCAACATCGACAGGAGATTATAGCAATCAGCCCCAGCATTTT
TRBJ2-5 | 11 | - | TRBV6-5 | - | CASSYKETQYF | TGTGCCAGCAGTTACAAGGAGACCCAGTACTTC
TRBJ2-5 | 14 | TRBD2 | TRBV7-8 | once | CASSARLASETQYF | TGTGCCAGCAGCGCGCGACTAGCGTCAGAGACCCAGTACTTC
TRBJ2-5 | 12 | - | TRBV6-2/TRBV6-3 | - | CASSYVPETQYF | TGTGCCAGCAGTTACGTCCCAGAGACCCAGTACTTC
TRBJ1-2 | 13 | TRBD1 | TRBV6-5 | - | CASNGGTATGYTF | TGTGCCAGCAACGGAGGGACAGCGACTGGCTACACCTTC
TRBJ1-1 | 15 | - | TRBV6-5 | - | CASSYAPGTPVGAFF | TGTGCCAGCAGTTACGCCCCGGGGACGCCGGTCGGAGCTTTCTTT
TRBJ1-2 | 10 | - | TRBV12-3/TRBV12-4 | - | CASASEGLTF | TGTGCCAGCGCTTCAGAGGGCCTCACCTTC
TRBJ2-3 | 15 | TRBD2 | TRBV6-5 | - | CASGRASGVTDTQYF | TGTGCCAGCGGTCGGGCTAGCGGGGTAACAGATACGCAGTATTTT